This T cell receptor (beta chain) was recorded in a study of shared clonotypes between healthy human individuals. Study summary: Those who served as donors were two women and a few men between the ages of 18 and 49. Study-wide results and limits: A few donors had about 5% of their naive CD4 clonotypes in common. Naive subsets tended to show greater estimated richness than memory subsets.

The length of the CDR3 is 15 residues. J was trimmed by 2 bases and V by 3 bases; bases with no gene match: 4. The V gene's germline CDR1 is LNHDA and CDR2 SQIVND (reference sequence). Sorted-subset replicate PCR reactions contained 200 to 250 ng DNA, corresponding to some 29,000 T cell genomes. TCRdb's copy holds only in-frame clones and misses some; the assay was immunoSEQ multiplex PCR. This sample carries 2,500,000 or so clones, around 92% of them seen once, and the ten largest clones take around 0.38%. Concerning this clone: Its antigen is currently unknown.

This chain uses TRBV19 with TRBJ1-2, with 9 bases fitting TRBD1. Sequencing input: naive CD4+ T cells from PBMCs. Subset in this sample: CD45RA+ positively selected. This TCR came from a man aged 18 to 29 in good health. Some clones in this sample may be carry-over from other donors' samples. Here the CDR3 reads CASSIGTGRNYGYTF. In DNA, the CDR3 is TGTGCCAGTAGTATCGGGACAGGGAGGAACTATGGCTACACCTTC.